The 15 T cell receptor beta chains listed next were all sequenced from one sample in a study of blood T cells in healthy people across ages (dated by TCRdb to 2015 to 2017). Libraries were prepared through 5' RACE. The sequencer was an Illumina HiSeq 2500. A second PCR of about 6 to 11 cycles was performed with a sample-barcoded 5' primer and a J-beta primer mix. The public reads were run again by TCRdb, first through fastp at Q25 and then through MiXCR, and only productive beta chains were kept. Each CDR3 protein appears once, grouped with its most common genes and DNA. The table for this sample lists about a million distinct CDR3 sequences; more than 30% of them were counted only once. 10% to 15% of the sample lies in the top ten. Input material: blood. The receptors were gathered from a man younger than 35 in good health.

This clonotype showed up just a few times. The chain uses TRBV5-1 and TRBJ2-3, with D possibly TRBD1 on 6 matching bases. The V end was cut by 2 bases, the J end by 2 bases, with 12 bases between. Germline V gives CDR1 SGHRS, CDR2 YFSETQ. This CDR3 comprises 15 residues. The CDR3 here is CASSLQGFNTDTQYF. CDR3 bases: TGCGCCAGCAGCTTACAGGGTTTTAACACAGATACGCAGTATTTT.

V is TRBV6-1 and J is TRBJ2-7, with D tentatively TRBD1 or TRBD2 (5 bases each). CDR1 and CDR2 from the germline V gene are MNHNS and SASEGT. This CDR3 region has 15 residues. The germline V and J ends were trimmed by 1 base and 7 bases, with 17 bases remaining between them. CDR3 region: CASSEVGTDSNEQYF. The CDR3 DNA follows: TGTGCCAGCAGTGAAGTGGGGACCGATAGTAATGAGCAGTACTTC.

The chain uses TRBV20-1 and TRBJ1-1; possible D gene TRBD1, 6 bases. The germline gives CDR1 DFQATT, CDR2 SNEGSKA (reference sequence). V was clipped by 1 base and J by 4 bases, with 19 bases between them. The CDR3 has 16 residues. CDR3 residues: CSARANPGTGPTEAFF. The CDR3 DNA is TGCAGTGCTAGAGCCAACCCCGGAACAGGGCCCACTGAAGCTTTCTTT.

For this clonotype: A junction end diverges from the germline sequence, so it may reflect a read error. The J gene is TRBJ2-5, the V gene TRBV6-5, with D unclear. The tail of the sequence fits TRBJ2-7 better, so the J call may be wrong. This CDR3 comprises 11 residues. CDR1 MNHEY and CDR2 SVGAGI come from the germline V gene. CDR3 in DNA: TGTGCCAGCAGTAACTCAGTCGAGCAGTACTTC. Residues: CASSNSVEQYF.

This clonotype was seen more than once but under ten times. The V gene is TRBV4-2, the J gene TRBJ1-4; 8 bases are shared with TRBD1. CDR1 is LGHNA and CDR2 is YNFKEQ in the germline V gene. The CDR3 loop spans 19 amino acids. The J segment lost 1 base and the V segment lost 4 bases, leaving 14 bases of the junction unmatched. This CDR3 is CASSPFPQGVLITNEKLFF. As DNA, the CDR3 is TGTGCCAGCAGCCCCTTTCCACAGGGGGTACTAATAACTAATGAAAAACTGTTTTTT.

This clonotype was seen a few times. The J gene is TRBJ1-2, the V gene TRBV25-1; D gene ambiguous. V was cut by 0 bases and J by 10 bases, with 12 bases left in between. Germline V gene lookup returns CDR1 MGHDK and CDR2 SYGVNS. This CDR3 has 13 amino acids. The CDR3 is CASSEYGEGYYTF. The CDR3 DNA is TGTGCCAGCAGTGAATATGGGGAAGGATACTACACCTTC.

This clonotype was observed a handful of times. CDR3 residues: CASSPYGTNEQYF. The DNA for the CDR3 is TGTGCCAGCAGCCCCTACGGGACCAATGAGCAGTACTTC. The gene calls are TRBV7-3 and TRBJ2-7, with D perhaps matching TRBD1 or TRBD2 (5 bases each). V was shortened by 5 bases and J by 7 bases, with 15 bases between the two germline ends. The CDR3 consists of 13 residues. Germline CDR1 and CDR2: SGHTA and FQGTGA.

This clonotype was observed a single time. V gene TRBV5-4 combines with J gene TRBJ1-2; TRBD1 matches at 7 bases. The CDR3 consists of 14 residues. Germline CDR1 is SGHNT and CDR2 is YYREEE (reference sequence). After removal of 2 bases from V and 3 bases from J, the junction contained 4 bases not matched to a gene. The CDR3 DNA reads TGTGCCAGCAGCTTTAACAGGGGATACTATGGCTACACCTTC. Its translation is CASSFNRGYYGYTF.

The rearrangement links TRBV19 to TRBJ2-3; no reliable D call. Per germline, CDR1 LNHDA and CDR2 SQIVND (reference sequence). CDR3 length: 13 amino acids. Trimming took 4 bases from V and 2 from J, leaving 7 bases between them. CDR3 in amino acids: CASSNGFTDTQYF. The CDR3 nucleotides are TGTGCCAGTAGTAACGGATTCACAGATACGCAGTATTTT.

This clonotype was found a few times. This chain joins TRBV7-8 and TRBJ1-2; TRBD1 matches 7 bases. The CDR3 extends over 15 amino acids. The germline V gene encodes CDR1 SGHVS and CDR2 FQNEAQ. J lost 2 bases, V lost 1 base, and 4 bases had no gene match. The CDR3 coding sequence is TGTGCCAGCAGCTTAGGCGCAGGGGGGAACTATGGCTACACCTTC. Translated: CASSLGAGGNYGYTF.

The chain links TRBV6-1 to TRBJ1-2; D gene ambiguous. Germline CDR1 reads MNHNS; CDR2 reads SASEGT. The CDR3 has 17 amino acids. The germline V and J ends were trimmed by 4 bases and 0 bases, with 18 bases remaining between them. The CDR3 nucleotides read TGTGCCAGCAGTGCCGAGACAAGGGTCGCCGCTAACTATGGCTACACCTTC. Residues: CASSAETRVAANYGYTF.

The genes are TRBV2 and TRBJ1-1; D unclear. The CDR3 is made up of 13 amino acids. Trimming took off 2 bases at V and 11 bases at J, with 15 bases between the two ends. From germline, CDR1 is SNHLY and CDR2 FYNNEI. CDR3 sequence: CASSESGPGGAFF. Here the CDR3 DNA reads TGTGCCAGCAGTGAATCCGGACCCGGAGGGGCTTTCTTT. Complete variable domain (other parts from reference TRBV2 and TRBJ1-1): EPEVTQTPSHQVTQMGQEVILRCVPISNHLYFYWYRQILGQKVEFLVSFYNNEISEKSEIFDDQFSVERPDGSNFTLKIRSTKLEDSAMYFCASSESGPGGAFFGQGTRLTVV.

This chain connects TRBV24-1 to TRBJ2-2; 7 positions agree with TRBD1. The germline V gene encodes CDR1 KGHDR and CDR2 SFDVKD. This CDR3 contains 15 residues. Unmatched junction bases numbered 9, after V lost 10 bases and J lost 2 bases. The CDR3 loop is CATEPGTDNTGELFF. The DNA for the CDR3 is TGTGCCACGGAGCCCGGGACAGATAACACCGGGGAGCTGTTTTTT.

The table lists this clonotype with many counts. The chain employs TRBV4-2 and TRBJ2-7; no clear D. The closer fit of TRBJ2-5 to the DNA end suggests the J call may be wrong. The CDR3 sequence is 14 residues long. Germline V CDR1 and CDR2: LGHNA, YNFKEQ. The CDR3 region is CASSQVSGQETQYF. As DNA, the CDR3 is TGTGCCAGCAGCCAAGTATCCGGGCAGGAGACCCAGTACTTC.

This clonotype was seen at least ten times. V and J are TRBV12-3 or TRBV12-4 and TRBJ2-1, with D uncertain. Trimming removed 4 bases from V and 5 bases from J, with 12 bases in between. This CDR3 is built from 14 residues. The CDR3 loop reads CASSYWTVNNEQFF. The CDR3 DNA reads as TGTGCCAGCAGTTACTGGACGGTTAACAATGAGCAGTTCTTC.